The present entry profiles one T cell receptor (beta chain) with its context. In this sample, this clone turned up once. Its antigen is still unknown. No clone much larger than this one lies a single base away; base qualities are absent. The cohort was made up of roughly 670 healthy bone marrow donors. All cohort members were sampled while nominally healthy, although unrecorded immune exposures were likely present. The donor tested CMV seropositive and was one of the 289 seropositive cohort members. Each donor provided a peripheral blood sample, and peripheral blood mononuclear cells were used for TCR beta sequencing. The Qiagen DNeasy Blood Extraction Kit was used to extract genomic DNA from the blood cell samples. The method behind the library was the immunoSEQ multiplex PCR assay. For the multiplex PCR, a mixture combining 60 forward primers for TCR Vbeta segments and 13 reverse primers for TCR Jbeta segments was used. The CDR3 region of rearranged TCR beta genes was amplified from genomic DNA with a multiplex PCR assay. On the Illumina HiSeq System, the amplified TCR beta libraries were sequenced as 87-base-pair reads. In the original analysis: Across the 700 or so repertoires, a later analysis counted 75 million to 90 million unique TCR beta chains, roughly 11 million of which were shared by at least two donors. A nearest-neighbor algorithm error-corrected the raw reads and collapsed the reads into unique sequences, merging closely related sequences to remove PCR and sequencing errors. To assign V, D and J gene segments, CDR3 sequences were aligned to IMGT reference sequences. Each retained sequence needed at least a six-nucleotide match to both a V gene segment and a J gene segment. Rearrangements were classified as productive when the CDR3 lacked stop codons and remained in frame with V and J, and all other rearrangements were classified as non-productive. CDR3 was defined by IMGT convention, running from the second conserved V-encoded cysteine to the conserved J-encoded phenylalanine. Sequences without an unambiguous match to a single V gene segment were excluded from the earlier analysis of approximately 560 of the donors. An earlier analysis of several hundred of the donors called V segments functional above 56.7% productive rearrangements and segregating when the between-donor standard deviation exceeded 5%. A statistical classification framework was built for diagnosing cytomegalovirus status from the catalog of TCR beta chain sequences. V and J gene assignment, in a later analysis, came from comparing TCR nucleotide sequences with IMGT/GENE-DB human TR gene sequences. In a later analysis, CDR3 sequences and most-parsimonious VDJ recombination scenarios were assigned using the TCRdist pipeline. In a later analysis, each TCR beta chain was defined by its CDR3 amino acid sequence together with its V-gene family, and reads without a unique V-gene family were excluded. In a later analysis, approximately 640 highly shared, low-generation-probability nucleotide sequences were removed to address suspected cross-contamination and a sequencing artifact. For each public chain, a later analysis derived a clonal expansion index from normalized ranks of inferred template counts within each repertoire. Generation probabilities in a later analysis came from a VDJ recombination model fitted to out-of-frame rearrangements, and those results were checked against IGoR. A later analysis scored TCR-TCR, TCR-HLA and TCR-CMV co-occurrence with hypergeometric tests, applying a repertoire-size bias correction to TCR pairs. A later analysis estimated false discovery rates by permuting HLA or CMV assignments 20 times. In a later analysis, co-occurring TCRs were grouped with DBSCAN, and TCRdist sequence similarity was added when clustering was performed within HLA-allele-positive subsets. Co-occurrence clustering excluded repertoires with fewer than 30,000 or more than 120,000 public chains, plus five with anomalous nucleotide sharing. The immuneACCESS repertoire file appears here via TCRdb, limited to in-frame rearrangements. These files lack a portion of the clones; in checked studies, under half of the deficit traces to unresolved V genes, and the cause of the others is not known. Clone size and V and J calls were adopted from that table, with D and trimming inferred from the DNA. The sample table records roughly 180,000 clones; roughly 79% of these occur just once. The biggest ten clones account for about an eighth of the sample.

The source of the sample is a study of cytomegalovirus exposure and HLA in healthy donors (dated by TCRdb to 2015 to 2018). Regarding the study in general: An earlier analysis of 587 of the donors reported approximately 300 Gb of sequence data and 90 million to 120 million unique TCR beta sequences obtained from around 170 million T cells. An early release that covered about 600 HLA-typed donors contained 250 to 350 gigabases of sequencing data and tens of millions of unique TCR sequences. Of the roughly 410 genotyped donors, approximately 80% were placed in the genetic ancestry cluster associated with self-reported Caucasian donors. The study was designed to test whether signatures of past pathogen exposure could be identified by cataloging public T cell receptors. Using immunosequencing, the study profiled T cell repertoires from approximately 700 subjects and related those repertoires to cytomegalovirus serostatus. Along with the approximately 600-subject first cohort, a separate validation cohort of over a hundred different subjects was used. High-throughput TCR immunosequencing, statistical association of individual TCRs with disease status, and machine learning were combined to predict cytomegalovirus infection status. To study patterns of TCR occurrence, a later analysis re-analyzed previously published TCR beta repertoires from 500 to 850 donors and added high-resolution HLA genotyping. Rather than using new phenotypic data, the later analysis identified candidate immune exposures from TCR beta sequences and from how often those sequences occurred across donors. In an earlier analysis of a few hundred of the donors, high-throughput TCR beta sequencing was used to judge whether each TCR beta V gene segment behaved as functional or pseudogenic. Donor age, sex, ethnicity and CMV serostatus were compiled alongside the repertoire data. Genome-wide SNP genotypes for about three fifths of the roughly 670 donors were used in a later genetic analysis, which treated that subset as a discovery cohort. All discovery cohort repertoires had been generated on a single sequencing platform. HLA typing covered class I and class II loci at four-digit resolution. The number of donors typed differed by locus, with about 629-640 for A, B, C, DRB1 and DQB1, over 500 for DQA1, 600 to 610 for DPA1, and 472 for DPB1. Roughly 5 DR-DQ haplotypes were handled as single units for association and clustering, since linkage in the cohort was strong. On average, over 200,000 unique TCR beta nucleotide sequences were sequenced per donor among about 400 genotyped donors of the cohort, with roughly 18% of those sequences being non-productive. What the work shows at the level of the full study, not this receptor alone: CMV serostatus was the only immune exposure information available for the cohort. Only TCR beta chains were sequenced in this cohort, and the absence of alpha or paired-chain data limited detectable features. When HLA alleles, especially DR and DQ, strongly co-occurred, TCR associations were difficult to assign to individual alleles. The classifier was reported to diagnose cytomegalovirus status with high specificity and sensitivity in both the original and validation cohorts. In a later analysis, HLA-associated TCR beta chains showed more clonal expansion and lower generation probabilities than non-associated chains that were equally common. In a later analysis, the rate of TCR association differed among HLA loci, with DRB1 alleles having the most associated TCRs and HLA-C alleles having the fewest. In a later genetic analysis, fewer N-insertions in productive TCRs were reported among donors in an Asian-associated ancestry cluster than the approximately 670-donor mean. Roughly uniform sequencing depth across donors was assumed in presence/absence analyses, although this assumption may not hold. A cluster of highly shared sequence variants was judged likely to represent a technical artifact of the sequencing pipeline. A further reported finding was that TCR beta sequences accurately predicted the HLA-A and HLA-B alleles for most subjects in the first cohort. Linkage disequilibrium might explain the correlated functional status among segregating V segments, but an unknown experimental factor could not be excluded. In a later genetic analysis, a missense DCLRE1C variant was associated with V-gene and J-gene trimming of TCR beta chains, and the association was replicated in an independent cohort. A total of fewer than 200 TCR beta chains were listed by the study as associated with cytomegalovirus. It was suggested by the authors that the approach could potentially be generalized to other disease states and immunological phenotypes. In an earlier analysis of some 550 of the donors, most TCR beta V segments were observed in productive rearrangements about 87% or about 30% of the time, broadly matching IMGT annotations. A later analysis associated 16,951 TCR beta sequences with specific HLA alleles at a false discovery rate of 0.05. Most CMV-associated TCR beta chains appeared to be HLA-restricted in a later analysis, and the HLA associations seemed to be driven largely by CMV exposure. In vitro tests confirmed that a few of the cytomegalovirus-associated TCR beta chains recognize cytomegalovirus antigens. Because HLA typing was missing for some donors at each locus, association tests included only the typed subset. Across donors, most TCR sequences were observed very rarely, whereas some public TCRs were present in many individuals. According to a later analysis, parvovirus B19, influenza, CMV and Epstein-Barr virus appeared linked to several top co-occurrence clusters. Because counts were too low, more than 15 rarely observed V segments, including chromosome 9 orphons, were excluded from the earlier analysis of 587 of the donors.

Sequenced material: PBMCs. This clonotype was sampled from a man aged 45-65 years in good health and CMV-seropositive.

The DNA is TGTGCCAGCAGTTTGAGGACAGATAAAAAACTGTTTTTT. This gives the protein CASSLRTDKKLFF. This chain joins TRBV28 to TRBJ1-4; TRBD1 is a weak D gene call, 6 bases matching. Sequences MDHEN (CDR1) and SYDVKM (CDR2) are obtained from the germline V gene. The CDR3 has 13 amino acids, counting the end cysteine and phenylalanine. The CDR3 DNA has 39 bases and is translated from base 1. Trimming takes 3 bases from V and 9 bases from J, and the germline ends sit 11 bases apart. Outside the CDR3, residues come from the reference TRBV28 and TRBJ1-4 proteins, so the full variable domain is: DVKVTQSSRYLVKRTGEKVFLECVQDMDHENMFWYRQDPGLGLRLIYFSYDVKMKEKGDIPEGYSVSREKKERFSLILESASTNQTSMYLCASSLRTDKKLFFGSGTQLSVL.